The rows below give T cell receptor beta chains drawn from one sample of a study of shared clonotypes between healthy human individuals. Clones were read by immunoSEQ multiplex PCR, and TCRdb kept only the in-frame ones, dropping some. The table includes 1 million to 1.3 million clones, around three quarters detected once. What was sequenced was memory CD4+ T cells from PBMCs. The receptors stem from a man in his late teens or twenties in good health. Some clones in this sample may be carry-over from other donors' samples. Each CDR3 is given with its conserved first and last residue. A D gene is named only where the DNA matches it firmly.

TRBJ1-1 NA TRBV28 CASSHRHMNTEAFF
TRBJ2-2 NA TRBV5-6 CASSSSLFSGELFF
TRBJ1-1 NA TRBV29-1 CSVGLVAEAFF
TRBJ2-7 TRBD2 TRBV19 CASSPSGTTYEQYF
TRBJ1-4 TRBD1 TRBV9 CASSGGQGAEKLFF
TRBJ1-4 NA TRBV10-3 CAISEQQGPNEKLFF
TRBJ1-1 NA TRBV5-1 CASSVRQGEAFF
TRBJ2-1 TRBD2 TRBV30 CAWSVGGSGYNEQFF
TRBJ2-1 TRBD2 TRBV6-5 CASSSGAGSAYNEQFF
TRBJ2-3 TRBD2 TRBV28 CASVVAGDSDTQYF
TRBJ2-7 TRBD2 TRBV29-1 CSGRTSGNSHEQYF
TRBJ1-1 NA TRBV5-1 CASSFFGTNTEAFF
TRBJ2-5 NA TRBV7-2 CASTRGGNHQETQYF
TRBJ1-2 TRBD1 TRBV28 CASSPPRGRLYGYTF
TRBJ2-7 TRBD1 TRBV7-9 CASSRRTGRTYEQYF
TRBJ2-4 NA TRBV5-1 CASRVTGVAKNIQYF
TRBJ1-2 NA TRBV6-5 CASTSGVFRNYGYTF
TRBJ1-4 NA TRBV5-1 CASSLVGVPNEKLFF
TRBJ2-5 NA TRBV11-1 CASSPRDAQETQYF
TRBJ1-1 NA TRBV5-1 CASTSGGNTEAFF
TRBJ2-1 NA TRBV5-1 CASSSRTVHNEQFF
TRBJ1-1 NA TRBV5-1 CASSLVLGRKTEAFF
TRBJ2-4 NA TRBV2 CASRGDIAKNIQYF
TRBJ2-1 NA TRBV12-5 CASGQRTSRGEQFF
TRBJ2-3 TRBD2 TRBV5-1 CASSSGGTSGTTTQYF
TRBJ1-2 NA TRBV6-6 CASSYSAGLTF
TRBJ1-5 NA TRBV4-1 CASSQDTPGYQPQHF
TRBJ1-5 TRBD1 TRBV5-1 CASSSGTGNQPQHF
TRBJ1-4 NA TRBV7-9 CASSTHGALNEKLFF
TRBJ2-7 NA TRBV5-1 CASSVPQGYEQYF
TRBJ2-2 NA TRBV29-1 CSVETGRMATGELFF
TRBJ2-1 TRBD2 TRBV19 CASRGLAYNEQFF
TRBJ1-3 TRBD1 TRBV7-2 CASSPTGGRDTIYF
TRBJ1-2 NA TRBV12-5 CASAPGGAGDYGYTF
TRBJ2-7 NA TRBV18 CASSTGRSSYEQYF
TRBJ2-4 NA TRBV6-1 CASSVGVLAKNIQYF